This T cell receptor beta chain was recorded in a study of T cell clonality in common variable immunodeficiency. This clone was seen more than once but under ten times. Its cognate antigen is unknown. The CDR3 end is not reached by the read, which stops 3 residues before it; the germline J gene fills it in. The CDR3 is 17 residues long. Per the germline V gene, CDR1 is KGHSH and CDR2 is LQKENI. The V and J ends lost 0 bases and 5 bases, in that order; junction bases with no gene match: 10. TCRdb's table, derived via immunoSEQ multiplex PCR, lists solely in-frame clones and lacks some. The specimen has some 52,000 clones, none found just once. Whole-study findings and limits: Repertoire-complication correlations in CVID were limited by patient heterogeneity. TCRbeta clonality was increased in CVID versus healthy controls. Shared TCRbeta clones were fewer between CVID subjects than controls.

Sequenced material: peripheral blood mononuclear cells. The V call is TRBV18, the J call TRBJ2-5, with 9 bases lining up with TRBD2. The origin of this receptor is a person between 18 and 69 years old in good health. The DNA read from the CDR3 is TGTGCCAGCTCACCACCTCGGAGTAGCGGGAGTCTGGAGACC. As protein: CASSPPRSSGSLET. The CDR3 reads in full as CASSPPRSSGSLETQYF.